These 22 T cell receptor beta chains originate from one sample sequenced in a study of T cells after yellow fever vaccination. TCRdb independently ran MiXCR on the 5' RACE reads; one entry per CDR3 protein. The table lists approximately 550,000 distinct CDR3 sequences, about a fifth of them singletons. The starting material was PBMCs, obtained 15 days after the yellow fever booster vaccination. These receptors originate from a man in his thirties or forties who received the YFV17D yellow fever vaccine.

V is TRBV10-3 and J is TRBJ2-7; D is ambiguous. Trimming cost V 1 base and J 1 base, with 11 bases left between them. Germline V gives CDR1 ENHRY, CDR2 SYGVKD. CDR3 length equals 15 residues. Here the CDR3 reads CAISEWDIPSYEQYF. CDR3 nucleotide sequence: TGTGCCATCAGTGAGTGGGATATTCCTTCCTACGAGCAGTACTTC.

Comment on this clonotype: Mismatch with germline at one junction end may stem from a read error. The rearrangement uses TRBV7-2 and TRBJ2-5, with TRBD2 matching over 10 bases. This CDR3 has 18 residues. Germline V gene sequence: CDR1 SGHTA, CDR2 FQGNSA. CDR3 protein: CASSLALWASGSSETQYF. The CDR3 DNA reads as TGTGCCAGCAGCCTAGCTTTATGGGCTAGCGGGAGCTCGGAGACCCAGTACTTC.

The rearrangement uses TRBV7-6 and TRBJ2-7; 7 bases match TRBD2. Germline CDR1 is SGHVS and CDR2 is FNYEAQ. V was clipped by 4 bases and J by 8 bases; unmatched bases: 11. The CDR3 has 14 amino acids. The DNA of the CDR3 is TGTGCCAGCAGCTCACGCCAAACTAGCGACAAGCAGTACTTC. The encoded protein is CASSSRQTSDKQYF.

Only a few counts were recorded for this clonotype. The chain recombines TRBV7-2 with TRBJ2-3; D ambiguous. The CDR3 contains 12 residues. Germline assignment: CDR1 SGHTA and CDR2 FQGNSA. With 5 bases removed from V and 5 bases from J, the gap between germline ends came to 8 bases. The CDR3 nucleotides read TGTGCCAGCAGCCTATGGCTAGATACGCAGTATTTT. Protein: CASSLWLDTQYF.

The rearrangement links TRBV7-9 to TRBJ2-1; D is tentatively TRBD1 or TRBD2 (5 bases each). The CDR3 is 15 residues long. V was clipped by 5 bases and J by 7 bases, with 18 bases between them. The germline V gene has CDR1 SEHNR and CDR2 FQNEAQ (reference sequence). CDR3 DNA sequence: TGTGCCAGCAGCCGCCCGGGACGTTCGATTAATGAGCAGTTCTTC. Translating gives CASSRPGRSINEQFF.

This clonotype was recorded a few times. This chain connects TRBV25-1 to TRBJ2-1, with D possibly being TRBD1 or TRBD2 (5 bases each). The CDR3 sequence is 14 residues long. Trimming pared 2 bases from V and 4 bases from J, leaving 9 bases between. The germline gives CDR1 MGHDK, CDR2 SYGVNS. CDR3 coding DNA: TGTGCCAGCAGTGAAGCCGGGGCTTACAATGAGCAGTTCTTC. This sequence encodes CASSEAGAYNEQFF.

The table lists this clonotype with a few counts. The chain combines TRBV20-1 with TRBJ2-3; D ambiguous. V was clipped by 5 bases and J by 3 bases, with 15 bases between them. Germline V gives CDR1 DFQATT, CDR2 SNEGSKA (reference sequence). The CDR3 is 14 amino acids. CDR3 in amino acids: CSAPDSLTTDTQYF. CDR3 nucleotides: TGCAGTGCTCCCGACTCTCTCACAACAGATACGCAGTATTTT.

This chain joins TRBV29-1 and TRBJ2-3; no definite D call. Germline assignment: CDR1 SQVTM and CDR2 ANQGSEA. V lost 4 bases, J lost 2 bases, and 7 bases lay in between. The CDR3 sequence is 12 residues long. The CDR3 loop is CSVATDTDTQYF. CDR3 in DNA: TGCAGCGTTGCAACAGACACAGATACGCAGTATTTT.

The V call is TRBV2, the J call TRBJ1-5, with D unresolved. The length of the CDR3 is 13 residues. V was clipped by 4 bases and J by 5 bases, with 9 bases between them. Germline assignment: CDR1 SNHLY and CDR2 FYNNEI. The CDR3 protein is CASSAPAYQPQHF. The CDR3 bases are TGTGCCAGCAGTGCGCCCGCGTATCAGCCCCAGCATTTT.

V usage is TRBV30 and J usage is TRBJ2-2; D unresolved. Trimming shortened V by 0 bases and J by 4 bases, and 15 bases separated the two germline ends. From germline, CDR1 is GTSNPN and CDR2 SVGIG (reference sequence). This CDR3 contains 16 residues. In nucleotides, the CDR3 is TGTGCCTGGAGTGTACTTGGGGTACAGTCCACCGGGGAGCTGTTTTTT. It encodes CAWSVLGVQSTGELFF.

This clonotype was observed a few times. The chain couples TRBV20-1 to TRBJ2-3; 7 bases match TRBD2. Germline V CDR1 and CDR2: DFQATT, SNEGSKA (reference sequence). V lost 6 bases and J lost 8; bases outside the gene matches: 8. This CDR3 has 12 amino acids. For the CDR3, the DNA is TGCAGTGCGATGCTAGCGGAGGGTACGCAGTATTTT. Translated: CSAMLAEGTQYF.

This clonotype is a singleton in its sample. At one end, the junction sequence differs from germline, possibly due to a read error. This chain joins TRBV5-1 and TRBJ2-5; 9 bases line up with TRBD1. Germline V CDR1 and CDR2: SGHRS, YFSETQ. This CDR3 contains 18 residues. In DNA, the CDR3 is TGCACCAGCAGCTTGGTCTTAACCGGGACAGGGCCCCAAGAGACCCAGTACTTC. Its translation: CTSSLVLTGTGPQETQYF. The full variable domain, rest sourced from reference TRBV5-1 and TRBJ2-5, is KAGVTQTPRYLIKTRGQQVTLSCSPISGHRSVSWYQQTPGQGLQFLFEYFSETQRNKGNFPGRFSGRQFSNSRSEMNVSTLELGDSALYLCTSSLVLTGTGPQETQYFGPGTRLLVL.

This clonotype was observed a few times. V gene TRBV19 combines with J gene TRBJ2-7; TRBD2 agrees at 12 bases. Germline V CDR1 and CDR2: LNHDA, SQIVND (reference sequence). This CDR3 contains 15 residues. V was clipped by 4 bases and J by 4 bases; unmatched bases: 5. The CDR3 loop reads CASSRTSGELYEQYF. The CDR3 DNA sequence: TGTGCCAGTAGTAGGACTAGCGGGGAGCTGTACGAGCAGTACTTC.

This clonotype was counted a few times. The genes are TRBV29-1 and TRBJ2-1; no reliable D call. The CDR3 has 13 amino acids. Trimming shortened V by 7 bases and J by 4 bases, and 14 bases separated the two germline ends. Germline V CDR1 and CDR2: SQVTM, ANQGSEA. The CDR3 is CSGSEGSYNEQFF. The CDR3 DNA is TGCAGCGGCTCAGAAGGCAGTTACAATGAGCAGTTCTTC.

This chain joins TRBV4-2 and TRBJ2-7; 8 bases line up with TRBD2. CDR3 length: 16 residues. CDR1 LGHNA and CDR2 YNFKEQ come from the germline V gene. The junction had 14 bases not matched to a gene; V was cut back by 4 bases and J by 6 bases. CDR3 sequence reads: CASSPTLGRVSVEQYF. In DNA, the CDR3 is TGTGCCAGCAGCCCCACACTCGGGAGGGTGTCAGTCGAGCAGTACTTC.

The rearrangement uses TRBV19 and TRBJ2-3; no clear D gene. The CDR3 totals 15 residues. The germline V and J ends were trimmed by 6 bases and 5 bases, with 18 bases remaining between them. Germline values: CDR1 LNHDA, CDR2 SQIVND (reference sequence). CDR3 sequence reads: CASSPHRQSEDTQYF. In DNA form, the CDR3 reads TGTGCCAGTAGCCCTCATCGGCAGAGTGAAGATACGCAGTATTTT. The variable domain in full, with the rest retrieved from reference TRBV19 and TRBJ2-3, is DGGITQSPKYLFRKEGQNVTLSCEQNLNHDAMYWYRQDPGQGLRLIYYSQIVNDFQKGDIAEGYSVSREKKESFPLTVTSAQKNPTAFYLCASSPHRQSEDTQYFGPGTRLTVL.

This clonotype showed up just a few times. The chain couples TRBV14 to TRBJ2-7; 7 positions match TRBD2. V gave up 3 bases and J gave up 6 bases; unmatched junction bases: 5. The CDR3 covers 13 residues. The germline CDR1 and CDR2 sequences are SGHDN and FVKESK. The CDR3, as DNA: TGTGCCAGCAGCCAGTTCAGGGAGGGCGAGCAGTACTTC. Protein: CASSQFREGEQYF. The full variable domain, rest sourced from reference TRBV14 and TRBJ2-7, is EAGVTQFPSHSVIEKGQTVTLRCDPISGHDNLYWYRRVMGKEIKFLLHFVKESKQDESGMPNNRFLAERTGGTYSTLKVQPAELEDSGVYFCASSQFREGEQYFGPGTRLTVT.

This chain connects TRBV29-1 to TRBJ2-5; 11 bases line up with TRBD2. Trimming at V came to 0 bases and at J to 2 bases, leaving 11 bases not matched to a gene. Germline V gene sequence: CDR1 SQVTM, CDR2 ANQGSEA. The CDR3 spans 18 residues. In DNA form, the CDR3 reads TGCAGCGTTGAAGATTTATTGGGGACTAGCGGCGAACAAGAGACCCAGTACTTC. Its protein is CSVEDLLGTSGEQETQYF.

This chain links TRBV3-1 with TRBJ1-1, with D uncertain. With 4 bases removed from V and 5 bases from J, the gap between germline ends came to 14 bases. Per germline, CDR1 LGHDT and CDR2 YNNKEL (reference sequence). This CDR3 is 14 amino acids long. CDR3 bases: TGTGCCAGCAGCCCCGGTAGGGATCGAACTGAAGCTTTCTTT. This gives the protein CASSPGRDRTEAFF. The full variable domain, its missing parts supplied by reference TRBV3-1 and TRBJ1-1, is DTAVSQTPKYLVTQMGNDKSIKCEQNLGHDTMYWYKQDSKKFLKIMFSYNNKELIINETVPNRFSPKSPDKAHLNLHINSLELGDSAVYFCASSPGRDRTEAFFGQGTRLTVV.

The sample holds a few counts of this clonotype. This chain links TRBV7-2 with TRBJ2-7; D not certain. The germline V and J ends were trimmed by 2 bases and 3 bases, with 5 bases remaining between them. Per the germline V gene, CDR1 is SGHTA and CDR2 is FQGNSA. The CDR3 has 12 amino acids. The CDR3 bases are TGTGCCAGCAGCTTACTTAACTACGAGCAGTACTTC. It yields the protein CASSLLNYEQYF.

This clonotype was counted only a few times. This sequence joins TRBV6-5 and TRBJ2-7; either TRBD1 or TRBD2 may supply D (5 bases each). This CDR3 spans 15 amino acids. With 0 bases removed from V and 7 bases from J, the gap between germline ends came to 16 bases. Germline lookup yields CDR1 MNHEY and CDR2 SVGAGI. In DNA form, the CDR3 reads TGTGCCAGCAGTTACTCCGGGACGGGCTATGAGGAGCAGTACTTC. Its protein is CASSYSGTGYEEQYF.

This clonotype was detected a few times. J is TRBJ2-7 and V is TRBV7-2, with D unresolved. The CDR3 consists of 14 residues. Per the germline V gene, CDR1 is SGHTA and CDR2 is FQGNSA. With 2 bases removed from V and 2 bases from J, the gap between germline ends came to 10 bases. As DNA, the CDR3 is TGTGCCAGCAGCTTATTCGCGGATACCTACGAGCAGTACTTC. It is translated as CASSLFADTYEQYF.